This is a list of T cell receptor beta chains from one sample in a study of T cell repertoires in cytomegalovirus infection. These receptors are not linked to any known antigen. Each CDR3 protein gets one entry after TCRdb re-called the reads with MiXCR. The sample holds just under 500,000 distinct CDR3 sequences, 30% to 40% seen once. The specimen was cultured PBMCs, collected from culture after CMV antigen stimulation. The receptor set was obtained from a human donor in good health (CMV status not recorded). Some clones in this sample may be carry-over from other donors' samples. Both conserved end residues are part of each CDR3. A D gene is named only where the DNA matches it firmly. Size values are once, few and many counts, or a class for expanded clones, and some rows have none.

d_call: NA
j_call: TRBJ2-3
clone_size: NA
v_call: TRBV11-2
cdr3_nt: TGTGCCAGCAGCTCCCGACCAGGCCCAGATACGCAGTATTTT
cdr3_aa: CASSSRPGPDTQYF

d_call: TRBD2
j_call: TRBJ2-2
clone_size: once
v_call: TRBV7-9
cdr3_nt: TGTGCCAGCAGCTTTCGGGAGGAAAACACCGGGGAGCTGTTTTTT
cdr3_aa: CASSFREENTGELFF

d_call: NA
j_call: TRBJ2-1
clone_size: NA
v_call: TRBV2
cdr3_nt: TGTGCCAGCAAGATGTTGCTTGATGCGCAGTTCTTC
cdr3_aa: CASKMLLDAQFF

d_call: NA
j_call: TRBJ1-5
clone_size: NA
v_call: TRBV7-6
cdr3_nt: TGTGCCAGCAGCCCCCTGGGGGCTAATCAGCCCCAGCATTTT
cdr3_aa: CASSPLGANQPQHF

d_call: NA
j_call: TRBJ2-5
clone_size: few
v_call: TRBV11-3
cdr3_nt: TGTGCCAGCAGCTTCGGACGCGGAGAGACCCAGTACTTC
cdr3_aa: CASSFGRGETQYF

d_call: NA
j_call: TRBJ1-2
clone_size: NA
v_call: TRBV7-2
cdr3_nt: TGTGCCAGCAGCTTCTCAGGTGGCAGAGGGCTTTTAGGGGGCTACACCTTC
cdr3_aa: CASSFSGGRGLLGGYTF

d_call: TRBD2
j_call: TRBJ2-3
clone_size: once
v_call: TRBV6-2/TRBV6-3
cdr3_nt: TGTGCCAGCAGTTACTCGAAGGTCCAGCGGGAGGGCCGTTGGTCAGATACGCAGTATTTT
cdr3_aa: CASSYSKVQREGRWSDTQYF

d_call: NA
j_call: TRBJ2-5
clone_size: few
v_call: TRBV7-6
cdr3_nt: TGTGCCACCGCCAGGGGAGAGACCCAGTACTTC
cdr3_aa: CATARGETQYF

d_call: TRBD1
j_call: TRBJ2-5
clone_size: few
v_call: TRBV7-2
cdr3_nt: TGTGCCAGCAGCTCACAGGGGCTAGGATGGGAAGAGACCCAGTACTTC
cdr3_aa: CASSSQGLGWEETQYF

d_call: TRBD2
j_call: TRBJ2-1
clone_size: NA
v_call: TRBV27
cdr3_nt: TGTGCCAGCAGTACCCCAGCGGGGCGCTCCTACAATGAGCAGTTCTTC
cdr3_aa: CASSTPAGRSYNEQFF

d_call: NA
j_call: TRBJ1-1
clone_size: NA
v_call: TRBV5-5
cdr3_nt: TGTGCCAGCAGCTTGTCTGAAGCTTTCTTT
cdr3_aa: CASSLSEAFF

d_call: NA
j_call: TRBJ1-2
clone_size: NA
v_call: TRBV7-2
cdr3_nt: TGTGCCAGCAGCTTGTCTGGGGTATTAGACGGCTACACCTTC
cdr3_aa: CASSLSGVLDGYTF

d_call: TRBD1
j_call: TRBJ1-2
clone_size: NA
v_call: TRBV12-3/TRBV12-4
cdr3_nt: TGTGCCAGCAGTTACTCCGGGACAGTCTATGGCTACACCTTC
cdr3_aa: CASSYSGTVYGYTF

d_call: NA
j_call: TRBJ1-5
clone_size: NA
v_call: TRBV6-1
cdr3_nt: TGTGCCAGCAGTGAATCGATCCCAGGGGCGGGTCAGCCCCAGCATTTT
cdr3_aa: CASSESIPGAGQPQHF

d_call: TRBD2
j_call: TRBJ2-2
clone_size: few
v_call: TRBV7-9
cdr3_nt: TGTGCCAGCCGAGACCCAGGACTAGCGGGATGGACCGGGGAGCTGTTTTTT
cdr3_aa: CASRDPGLAGWTGELFF

d_call: NA
j_call: TRBJ2-5
clone_size: few
v_call: TRBV27
cdr3_nt: TGTGCCAGCAGTTCAGGGACTTTCCCGGAGACCCAGTACTTC
cdr3_aa: CASSSGTFPETQYF

d_call: TRBD2
j_call: TRBJ2-1
clone_size: once
v_call: TRBV19
cdr3_nt: TGTGCCAGTAGTTTTCCGGGACTACCAGGCAATGAGCAGTTCTTC
cdr3_aa: CASSFPGLPGNEQFF

d_call: TRBD2
j_call: TRBJ2-1
clone_size: NA
v_call: TRBV20-1
cdr3_nt: TGCAGTGCTAGAAGGGCTAGCGGCCACAATGAGCAGTTCTTC
cdr3_aa: CSARRASGHNEQFF

d_call: NA
j_call: TRBJ2-7
clone_size: many
v_call: TRBV5-5
cdr3_nt: TGTGCCAGCAGCTTTCAAGGGTCGCCCTACGAGCAGTACTTC
cdr3_aa: CASSFQGSPYEQYF

d_call: TRBD1
j_call: TRBJ1-1
clone_size: NA
v_call: TRBV6-5
cdr3_nt: TGTGCCAGCAGTGAGACAGGGATGGAAAACACTGAAGCTTTCTTT
cdr3_aa: CASSETGMENTEAFF

d_call: NA
j_call: TRBJ1-1
clone_size: NA
v_call: TRBV19
cdr3_nt: TGTGCCAGTAGTATAGAGACAGTTTACACTGAAGCTTTCTTT
cdr3_aa: CASSIETVYTEAFF

d_call: TRBD2
j_call: TRBJ2-6
clone_size: once
v_call: TRBV19
cdr3_nt: TGTGCCAGTAGGGAGCGGGAGGCCTCCTTCTCTGGGGCCAACGTCCTGACTTTC
cdr3_aa: CASREREASFSGANVLTF

d_call: NA
j_call: TRBJ2-3
clone_size: NA
v_call: TRBV18
cdr3_nt: TGTGCCAGCTCACCCGCGGCGGGCTTCACAGATACGCAGTATTTT
cdr3_aa: CASSPAAGFTDTQYF

d_call: TRBD2
j_call: TRBJ2-1
clone_size: NA
v_call: TRBV12-3/TRBV12-4
cdr3_nt: TGTGCCAGCACCCCAAGCGGGAGTGGCTACAATGAGCAGTTCTTC
cdr3_aa: CASTPSGSGYNEQFF

d_call: NA
j_call: TRBJ1-2
clone_size: NA
v_call: TRBV4-1
cdr3_nt: TGCGCCAGCAGCCAAGAAGGATTATCATGGGGCTACACCTTC
cdr3_aa: CASSQEGLSWGYTF

d_call: TRBD2
j_call: TRBJ2-7
clone_size: NA
v_call: TRBV28
cdr3_nt: TGTGCCAGCAGTTCGCATTCTCCGGGACTAGCGGGAAGGGAGCAGTACTTC
cdr3_aa: CASSSHSPGLAGREQYF

d_call: TRBD1
j_call: TRBJ2-2
clone_size: few
v_call: TRBV7-3
cdr3_nt: TGTGCCAGCAGCTCCAGACAGGGCAACACCGGGGAGCTGTTTTTT
cdr3_aa: CASSSRQGNTGELFF

d_call: TRBD1
j_call: TRBJ1-1
clone_size: once
v_call: TRBV27
cdr3_nt: TGTGCCAGCAGTTTTCTGGACAGGGAGGACACTGAAGCTTTCTTT
cdr3_aa: CASSFLDREDTEAFF

d_call: NA
j_call: TRBJ1-5
clone_size: NA
v_call: TRBV4-1
cdr3_nt: TGCGCCAGCAGCCAAGACCAGGGACATCAGCCCCAGCATTTT
cdr3_aa: CASSQDQGHQPQHF

d_call: TRBD1
j_call: TRBJ1-1
clone_size: NA
v_call: TRBV12-3/TRBV12-4
cdr3_nt: TGTGCCAGCACCACCGCCGGGACAGGGGGCTGGGGAGCTTTCTTT
cdr3_aa: CASTTAGTGGWGAFF

d_call: NA
j_call: TRBJ2-3
clone_size: many
v_call: TRBV7-8
cdr3_nt: TGTGCCAGCAGCTCTAGTAATCCAGGGTTTTCAGATACGCAGTATTTT
cdr3_aa: CASSSSNPGFSDTQYF

d_call: NA
j_call: TRBJ1-6
clone_size: NA
v_call: TRBV30
cdr3_nt: TGTGCCTGGGGAGGTCACATGGTAGGCGGACCCCTCCACTTT
cdr3_aa: CAWGGHMVGGPLHF

d_call: TRBD2
j_call: TRBJ2-1
clone_size: NA
v_call: TRBV7-8
cdr3_nt: TGTGCCAGCAGCTTTCCCCGGCTAGCGGGAGTACGTGAGCAGTTCTTC
cdr3_aa: CASSFPRLAGVREQFF

d_call: NA
j_call: TRBJ1-3
clone_size: NA
v_call: TRBV10-3
cdr3_nt: TGTGCCACGGACGGCGGCTCTGGAAACACCATATATTTT
cdr3_aa: CATDGGSGNTIYF

d_call: TRBD2
j_call: TRBJ2-2
clone_size: few
v_call: TRBV4-3
cdr3_nt: TGCGCCAGCAGCCTATCTCTATGGGCTAGCGGGAGCACCGGGGAGCTGTTTTTT
cdr3_aa: CASSLSLWASGSTGELFF

d_call: NA
j_call: TRBJ2-5
clone_size: few
v_call: TRBV12-3/TRBV12-4
cdr3_nt: TGTGCCAGCAGGCGGGGATCGTGGATGCGTCAAGAGACCCAGTACTTC
cdr3_aa: CASRRGSWMRQETQYF

d_call: NA
j_call: TRBJ1-4
clone_size: NA
v_call: TRBV7-8
cdr3_nt: TGTGCCAGCAGCTTAACACCACAAAGTCATGAAAAACTGTTTTTT
cdr3_aa: CASSLTPQSHEKLFF

d_call: TRBD1
j_call: TRBJ1-1
clone_size: few
v_call: TRBV11-2
cdr3_nt: TGTGCCAGCAGCTTAGATTTGGACAGGGACACTGAAGCTTTCTTT
cdr3_aa: CASSLDLDRDTEAFF

d_call: TRBD1
j_call: TRBJ2-2
clone_size: NA
v_call: TRBV10-3
cdr3_nt: TGTGCCATCAGGGGACAGGACACCGGGGAGCTGTTTTTT
cdr3_aa: CAIRGQDTGELFF

d_call: NA
j_call: TRBJ1-3
clone_size: NA
v_call: TRBV12-3/TRBV12-4
cdr3_nt: TGTGCCAGCAGTTCTCGACGGGGGGCGTCTGGAAACACCATATATTTT
cdr3_aa: CASSSRRGASGNTIYF

d_call: TRBD1
j_call: TRBJ1-4
clone_size: few
v_call: TRBV7-8
cdr3_nt: TGTGCCAGCAGCCTAAACACAGGGGGTGGAAAACTGTTTTTT
cdr3_aa: CASSLNTGGGKLFF

d_call: NA
j_call: TRBJ1-2
clone_size: few
v_call: TRBV2
cdr3_nt: TGTGCCAGCAGCCTAGGGTATGATGGCTACACCTTC
cdr3_aa: CASSLGYDGYTF

d_call: NA
j_call: TRBJ2-5
clone_size: many
v_call: TRBV7-2
cdr3_nt: TGTGCCAGCAGCTTTGTGGACGGATTTGCGACCCAGTACTTC
cdr3_aa: CASSFVDGFATQYF

d_call: NA
j_call: TRBJ2-7
clone_size: NA
v_call: TRBV6-2/TRBV6-3
cdr3_nt: TGTGCCAGCAGTTCCCCAAATTCCTACGAGCAGTACTTC
cdr3_aa: CASSSPNSYEQYF

d_call: TRBD2
j_call: TRBJ2-1
clone_size: few
v_call: TRBV5-6
cdr3_nt: TGTGCCAGCAGCTTGATGGGACTAGGTGTCTCCTACAATGAGCAGTTCTTC
cdr3_aa: CASSLMGLGVSYNEQFF

d_call: NA
j_call: TRBJ2-5
clone_size: NA
v_call: TRBV7-9
cdr3_nt: TGTGCCAGCAGCTTACACGCCACGAGGGAGACCCAGTACTTC
cdr3_aa: CASSLHATRETQYF

d_call: NA
j_call: TRBJ1-1
clone_size: NA
v_call: TRBV7-9
cdr3_nt: TGTGCCAGCAGCTTATGGCAGACTGAAGCTTTCTTT
cdr3_aa: CASSLWQTEAFF

d_call: NA
j_call: TRBJ2-5
clone_size: NA
v_call: TRBV7-2
cdr3_nt: TGTGCCAGCAGCTGGACAGAACAAGAGACCCAGTACTTC
cdr3_aa: CASSWTEQETQYF

d_call: NA
j_call: TRBJ2-5
clone_size: NA
v_call: TRBV19
cdr3_nt: TGTGCCAGTAGTATAGTCACAGGGGAGACCCAGTACTTC
cdr3_aa: CASSIVTGETQYF

d_call: TRBD2
j_call: TRBJ2-7
clone_size: few
v_call: TRBV10-3
cdr3_nt: TGTGCCATCAGTCTGACTAGCGGGGGATACGAGCAGTACTTC
cdr3_aa: CAISLTSGGYEQYF

d_call: TRBD2
j_call: TRBJ2-7
clone_size: NA
v_call: TRBV19
cdr3_nt: TGTGCCAGTAGTGCTGCAGCGGGAGTCGCCTACGAGCAGTACTTC
cdr3_aa: CASSAAAGVAYEQYF

d_call: NA
j_call: TRBJ1-4
clone_size: few
v_call: TRBV20-1
cdr3_nt: TGCAGTGCTAGAGGACAGCTTAATGAAAAACTGTTTTTT
cdr3_aa: CSARGQLNEKLFF

d_call: NA
j_call: TRBJ2-6
clone_size: NA
v_call: TRBV19
cdr3_nt: TGTGCCAGTAGTATTTTAGGGGTGCCTGGGGCCAACGTCCTGACTTTC
cdr3_aa: CASSILGVPGANVLTF

d_call: TRBD1
j_call: TRBJ1-1
clone_size: NA
v_call: TRBV19
cdr3_nt: TGTGCCAGTGCCACAGGGGTTACCGTGAACACTGAAGCTTTCTTT
cdr3_aa: CASATGVTVNTEAFF

d_call: TRBD1
j_call: TRBJ2-2
clone_size: NA
v_call: TRBV19
cdr3_nt: TGTGCCAGTAGAAATAAGGGACAGCCGGGCACCGGGGAGCTGTTTTTT
cdr3_aa: CASRNKGQPGTGELFF

d_call: NA
j_call: TRBJ2-1
clone_size: NA
v_call: TRBV7-6
cdr3_nt: TGTGCCAGCAGCCTATCCGGGACCCCGCGGCATGAGCAGTTCTTC
cdr3_aa: CASSLSGTPRHEQFF

d_call: TRBD2
j_call: TRBJ2-5
clone_size: few
v_call: TRBV12-3/TRBV12-4
cdr3_nt: TGTGCCAGCATCAAACTGGGGGAGGGGGAGACCCAGTACTTC
cdr3_aa: CASIKLGEGETQYF

d_call: TRBD1
j_call: TRBJ1-2
clone_size: NA
v_call: TRBV19
cdr3_nt: TGTGCCAGTAGTACAACTCGGGGACAGGGACGTAACTATGGCTACACCTTC
cdr3_aa: CASSTTRGQGRNYGYTF

d_call: NA
j_call: TRBJ2-5
clone_size: NA
v_call: TRBV12-3/TRBV12-4
cdr3_nt: TGTGCCAGCAGTCGGACTCTCGAGGGGACCCAGTACTTC
cdr3_aa: CASSRTLEGTQYF